The entry below describes one TCR beta chain. Its antigen is currently unknown. A quantitative 5'-RACE method, one with molecular barcodes, was used to make TCR beta libraries. TCRdb re-analysed the 5' RACE reads in MiXCR, keeping a single row per CDR3 protein. The top ten hold around 56% of the sample, which has about 89,000 distinct CDR3 sequences, roughly 30% seen once. Germline V gives CDR1 SGHRS, CDR2 YFSETQ. V was cut by 5 bases and J by 0 bases, with 11 bases left in between. There are 15 residues in the CDR3. The entry originates in a study of CD8 T cells in ankylosing spondylitis. Study-level findings and limits: A number of the motif variants had already been described in reactive arthritis synovial fluid and blood. Ankylosing spondylitis blood appeared to carry a characteristic TCR beta motif of roughly 8 highly homologous variants. In ankylosing spondylitis patients, matched synovial fluid reportedly showed significant enrichment of disease-linked clones.

Material for sequencing was blood, either unsorted or a sorted T cell fraction (not recorded which). V is TRBV5-1 and J is TRBJ2-2; no clear D gene. The clonotype comes from a male donor with ankylosing spondylitis or in good health (not recorded which). The CDR3 sequence is CASRVVGANTGELFF. CDR3 nucleotide sequence: TGCGCCAGCAGGGTGGTCGGAGCGAACACCGGGGAGCTGTTTTTT.